Following are 19 T cell receptor beta chains from one sample sequenced in a study of OX40 agonist ivuxolimab in advanced cancers. Assay: immunoSEQ multiplex PCR; the TCRdb copy retains only in-frame clones and omits some. Seen here are 83,000 or so clones, more than 85% observed once, and the top ten hold approximately 0.69%. The starting material was CD4+ or CD8+ T cells sorted from blood, obtained in a trial of the OX40 agonist ivuxolimab. These receptors all come from an adult with an advanced solid tumor such as melanoma, head and neck, liver or kidney cancer.

This chain links TRBV9 with TRBJ2-7; D gene unclear. V was pared by 0 bases and J by 3 bases, with 13 bases between. Germline V gene lookup returns CDR1 SGDLS and CDR2 YYNGEE. The CDR3 runs 15 residues. The CDR3 spells CASSVGGGPNYEQYF. In nucleotides, the CDR3 is TGTGCCAGCAGCGTAGGGGGTGGACCGAACTACGAGCAGTACTTC. The full variable domain, completed using reference TRBV9 and TRBJ2-7, is DSGVTQTPKHLITATGQRVTLRCSPRSGDLSVYWYQQSLDQGLQFLIQYYNGEERAKGNILERFSAQQFPDLHSELNLSSLELGDSALYFCASSVGGGPNYEQYFGPGTRLTVT.

This sequence joins TRBV7-9 and TRBJ2-7, with TRBD2 matching 8 bases. The germline V gene encodes CDR1 SEHNR and CDR2 FQNEAQ (reference sequence). J lost 6 bases, V lost 3 bases, and 10 bases had no gene match. CDR3 length: 15 amino acids. The DNA for the CDR3 is TGTGCCAGCAGCTTTTCGGGCGGGAGGTCGGGCGAGCAGTACTTC. Translated, it gives CASSFSGGRSGEQYF.

The chain links TRBV7-9 to TRBJ2-7, with 8 bases lining up with TRBD2. V trimming: 5 bases; J trimming: 2 bases; junction bases outside the gene matches: 8. The CDR3 has 15 residues. The germline V gene encodes CDR1 SEHNR and CDR2 FQNEAQ (reference sequence). CDR3 sequence (DNA): TGTGCCAGCAGCCCAAGACTAGCGACACCCTACGAGCAGTACTTC. Translation gives CASSPRLATPYEQYF.

This chain joins TRBV25-1 and TRBJ1-1; D not resolved. This CDR3 is built from 12 residues. Between the trimmed V and J ends, which lost 8 bases and 7 bases, there was a span of 14 bases. The germline V gene has CDR1 MGHDK and CDR2 SYGVNS. The CDR3 DNA sequence: TGTGCCAGCGCCGTGGGAGATAGTGAAGCTTTCTTT. Residues: CASAVGDSEAFF.

This clone appeared a single time. V gene TRBV19 combines with J gene TRBJ1-5, with D tentatively TRBD1 (5 bases). The V gene lost 4 bases and the J gene lost 2 bases, with 9 bases spanning the gap. CDR1 and CDR2 (germline): LNHDA, SQIVND (reference sequence). The CDR3 consists of 14 residues. CDR3 amino acids: CASSKGYGNQPQHF. The CDR3 region has the DNA TGTGCCAGTAGTAAGGGGTACGGCAATCAGCCCCAGCATTTT.

V usage is TRBV19 and J usage is TRBJ1-5, with 10 bases lining up with TRBD1. The CDR3 is 16 residues long. Germline V gives CDR1 LNHDA, CDR2 SQIVND (reference sequence). With 5 bases clipped from V and 4 bases from J, the junction kept 8 bases outside the gene matches. CDR3 loop: CASSETGTGANQPQHF. CDR3 DNA: TGTGCCAGTAGTGAGACCGGGACAGGGGCGAATCAGCCCCAGCATTTT.

J is TRBJ2-4 and V is TRBV28; 9 nucleotides line up with TRBD1. The CDR3 runs to 15 residues. In germline, CDR1 is MDHEN, CDR2 SYDVKM. V lost 7 bases to trimming and J lost 3 bases; unmatched junction nucleotides: 7. The CDR3 protein is CASNRDRADKNIQYF. In DNA, the CDR3 is TGTGCCAGCAACCGGGACAGGGCTGACAAAAACATTCAGTACTTC.

J is TRBJ2-3 and V is TRBV7-2; D uncertain. V was clipped by 0 bases and J by 2 bases, with 6 bases between them. This CDR3 is built from 14 residues. Germline V gene data show CDR1 as SGHTA and CDR2 as FQGNSA. The CDR3 protein is CASSLARDTDTQYF. The CDR3 DNA reads TGTGCCAGCAGCTTAGCGCGAGACACAGATACGCAGTATTTT. The full variable domain, in which reference TRBV7-2 and TRBJ2-3 provide the parts outside the CDR3, is GAGVSQSPSNKVTEKGKDVELRCDPISGHTALYWYRQSLGQGLEFLIYFQGNSAPDKSGLPSDRFSAERTGGSVSTLTIQRTQQEDSAVYLCASSLARDTDTQYFGPGTRLTVL.

Worth noting for this clone: At the DNA level, this CDR3 is encoded by other sequences in the same sample as well. The chain links TRBV2 to TRBJ2-1; D unresolved. V lost 8 bases and J 6 bases, leaving 5 bases between the germline ends. The CDR3 sequence is 10 residues long. Per the germline V gene, CDR1 is SNHLY and CDR2 is FYNNEI. The CDR3 DNA reads TGTGCCAGCGGCGGCAATGAGCAGTTCTTC. Its translation: CASGGNEQFF.

This chain links TRBV6-5 with TRBJ1-5; TRBD1 agrees at 9 bases. This CDR3 is built from 13 residues. CDR1 and CDR2 (germline): MNHEY, SVGAGI. Trimming at V came to 6 bases and at J to 7 bases, leaving 4 bases not matched to a gene. CDR3 coding DNA: TGTGCCAGCAGCTGGACAGGGGAACAGCCCCAGCATTTT. Protein sequence: CASSWTGEQPQHF.

The chain recombines TRBV27 with TRBJ1-2; TRBD1 aligns across 8 bases. CDR3 size: 14 residues. V lost 5 bases and J lost 5; bases outside the gene matches: 7. Germline values: CDR1 MNHEY, CDR2 SMNVEV (reference sequence). CDR3 sequence (DNA): TGTGCCAGCAGTACCCAAGACAGGGGTTATGGCTACACCTTC. It encodes CASSTQDRGYGYTF.

The rearrangement links TRBV9 to TRBJ2-1; perhaps TRBD2 as D (6 bases). The CDR3 is 15 residues long. Germline values: CDR1 SGDLS, CDR2 YYNGEE. V lost 3 bases and J lost 6, with 16 bases in between. The CDR3: CASSENAGTFNEQFF. DNA for the CDR3: TGTGCCAGCAGCGAGAATGCCGGGACTTTCAATGAGCAGTTCTTC.

The rearrangement uses TRBV5-8 and TRBJ2-5; 7 bases agree with TRBD2. The germline V gene has CDR1 SGHTS and CDR2 YDEGEE. The CDR3 consists of 14 residues. V gave up 0 bases and J gave up 5 bases; unmatched junction bases: 4. The CDR3 DNA sequence: TGTGCCAGCAGCTTGGAGGTGGGAGGGGAGACCCAGTACTTC. It yields the protein CASSLEVGGETQYF. Variable domain in full (rest from reference TRBV5-8 and TRBJ2-5): EAGVTQSPTHLIKTRGQQATLRCSPISGHTSVYWYQQALGLGLQFLLWYDEGEERNRGNFPPRFSGRQFPNYSSELNVNALELEDSALYLCASSLEVGGETQYFGPGTRLLVL.

V is TRBV10-1 and J is TRBJ2-5; 7 bases match TRBD2. The CDR3 runs 16 residues. Trimming cost V 8 bases and J 1 base; bases outside gene matches: 13. CDR1 and CDR2 (germline): WNHNN, SYGVQD (reference sequence). The CDR3 nucleotides read TGCGCCAGCGCAAAAGCGGGGAAGGTGGTCCAAGAGACCCAGTACTTC. Protein: CASAKAGKVVQETQYF.

The V gene is TRBV5-1, the J gene TRBJ2-1; TRBD2 might be the D (6 bases). The V end was cut by 4 bases, the J end by 3 bases, with 11 bases between. CDR1 and CDR2 from the germline V gene are SGHRS and YFSETQ. This CDR3 has 14 residues. In DNA, the CDR3 is TGCGCCAGCAGCCAGAGGACTAACTACAATGAGCAGTTCTTC. Encoded protein: CASSQRTNYNEQFF.

The chain's CDR3 is CAWARGKDTEAFF. The CDR3 nucleotides read TGTGCCTGGGCCCGGGGGAAAGACACTGAAGCTTTCTTT. This chain uses TRBV30 with TRBJ1-1, with a weak D call TRBD1 (5 bases). The CDR3 is 13 residues long. Trimming pared 5 bases from V and 3 bases from J, leaving 13 bases between. CDR1 GTSNPN and CDR2 SVGIG come from the germline V gene (reference sequence).

J is TRBJ2-1 and V is TRBV10-3; D uncertain. The CDR3 extends over 15 amino acids. Trimming left V 3 bases short and J 0 bases short, with 9 bases between. Germline CDR1 reads ENHRY; CDR2 reads SYGVKD. CDR3 region: CAISETSFSYNEQFF. In DNA form, the CDR3 reads TGTGCCATCAGTGAAACGAGTTTCTCCTACAATGAGCAGTTCTTC.

The chain links TRBV30 to TRBJ2-5, with TRBD1 matching 8 bases. Germline V gene sequence: CDR1 GTSNPN, CDR2 SVGIG (reference sequence). With 0 bases clipped from V and 4 bases from J, the junction kept 7 bases outside the gene matches. This CDR3 has 15 residues. In nucleotides, the CDR3 is TGTGCCTGGAGTGTACACAGGGGGTTGGGAGAGACCCAGTACTTC. Translated: CAWSVHRGLGETQYF.

The CDR3 nucleotides are TGTGCCTGGAGTGTTGGCGGACAAGAGACCCAGTACTTC. Its protein product is CAWSVGGQETQYF. The chain has TRBV30 and TRBJ2-5; the D is unclear. This CDR3 spans 13 amino acids. Germline CDR1 GTSNPN, CDR2 SVGIG (reference sequence). With 0 bases removed from V and 2 bases from J, the gap between germline ends came to 7 bases.